The 20 T cell receptor beta chains listed next were all sequenced from one sample in a study of T cell responses to AZD1222 COVID-19 vaccine. Repertoires were generated with immunoSEQ multiplex PCR, while TCRdb's copy carries only in-frame clones and drops some. The sample yields some 170,000 clones, about 89% seen once. The source material was peripheral blood, sampled 28 days after the second AZD1222 dose. These receptor sequences come from an adult who received the AZD1222 COVID-19 vaccine.

The CDR3 sequence: CASSDRATEAFF. The DNA for the CDR3 is TGTGCCAGCAGCGACAGGGCCACTGAAGCTTTCTTT. This rearrangement joins TRBV6-2 or TRBV6-3 to TRBJ1-1; 7 nucleotides line up with TRBD1. The CDR3 runs 12 residues. J was trimmed by 4 bases and V by 6 bases; bases with no gene match: 2. CDR1 and CDR2 from the germline V gene are MNHEY and SVGEGT.

The CDR3 nucleotides read TGCGCCAGCAGCAAAGGGACAGGGAGGGATGAAAAACTGTTTTTT. The encoded protein is CASSKGTGRDEKLFF. This sequence joins TRBV5-1 and TRBJ1-4; 9 positions agree with TRBD1. Germline V CDR1 and CDR2: SGHRS, YFSETQ. CDR3 length equals 15 residues. Losses at the gene ends were 4 bases for V and 6 bases for J; bases not matched to a gene: 7.

The genes are TRBV7-2 and TRBJ1-6; maybe TRBD1 (6 bases). V was shortened by 1 base and J by 5 bases, with 9 bases between the two germline ends. Germline lookup yields CDR1 SGHTA and CDR2 FQGNSA. The length of the CDR3 is 15 residues. For the CDR3, the DNA is TGTGCCAGCAGCTTAGGAGGGGGGAATAATTCACCCCTCCACTTT. This encodes CASSLGGGNNSPLHF.

V and J are TRBV5-6 and TRBJ1-1; D is ambiguous. Trimming shortened V by 0 bases and J by 5 bases, and 5 bases separated the two germline ends. Germline CDR1 is SGHDT and CDR2 is YYEEEE. This CDR3 region has 12 residues. CDR3 DNA: TGTGCCAGCAGCTTGGAGGGAACTGAAGCTTTCTTT. Translation gives CASSLEGTEAFF.

This chain links TRBV25-1 with TRBJ1-3; possible D gene TRBD1, 5 bases. Germline lookup yields CDR1 MGHDK and CDR2 SYGVNS. V lost 5 bases to trimming and J lost 4 bases, with 21 bases between them. CDR3 length: 17 amino acids. CDR3 in amino acids: CASSPWAGRPFGNTIYF. CDR3 in DNA: TGTGCCAGCAGTCCCTGGGCGGGACGGCCCTTCGGAAACACCATATATTTT.

V gene TRBV7-8 combines with J gene TRBJ2-2; possibly TRBD1 for D (6 bases). There are 15 residues in the CDR3. The V end lost 5 bases, the J end lost 2 bases, and 12 bases lay between the germline ends. Germline V gene lookup returns CDR1 SGHVS and CDR2 FQNEAQ. CDR3 coding DNA: TGTGCCAGCAGCCGCGACAGGACCAACACCGGGGAGCTGTTTTTT. Its translation is CASSRDRTNTGELFF.

The chain couples TRBV24-1 to TRBJ1-5; the D is unclear. V shed 1 base and J shed 4 bases, with 13 bases lying between them. CDR1 and CDR2 from the germline V gene are KGHDR and SFDVKD. The CDR3 sequence is 16 residues long. In nucleotides, the CDR3 is TGTGCCACCAGTGATTTTAAGAGCCGGAGAAATCAGCCCCAGCATTTT. Its protein is CATSDFKSRRNQPQHF.

The chain combines TRBV30 with TRBJ1-3, with unresolved D. Trimming removed 5 bases from V and 0 bases from J, with 11 bases in between. The CDR3 runs to 14 residues. Germline V CDR1 and CDR2: GTSNPN, SVGIG (reference sequence). CDR3 nucleotides: TGTGCCTGGGCCTCACTTGGCTCTGGAAACACCATATATTTT. This codes for CAWASLGSGNTIYF.

The DNA for the CDR3 is TGCGCCAGCAGCCAAGTTAACCTAGCCAAAAACATTCAGTACTTC. Translating it yields CASSQVNLAKNIQYF. This chain joins TRBV4-1 and TRBJ2-4; D gene unclear. The CDR3 spans 15 residues. The V end was cut by 1 base, the J end by 0 bases, with 7 bases between. Germline CDR1 and CDR2: MGHRA and YSYEKL.

The gene calls are TRBV19 and TRBJ1-3; perhaps TRBD1 as D (5 bases). This CDR3 is 17 amino acids long. The germline V gene encodes CDR1 LNHDA and CDR2 SQIVND (reference sequence). The V gene lost 5 bases and the J gene lost 0 bases, with 17 bases spanning the gap. CDR3 coding DNA: TGTGCCAGTAGTTGGGGACTTCTTGCGAGCTCTGGAAACACCATATATTTT. Protein: CASSWGLLASSGNTIYF. Drawing the rest from reference TRBV19 and TRBJ1-3, the complete variable domain is DGGITQSPKYLFRKEGQNVTLSCEQNLNHDAMYWYRQDPGQGLRLIYYSQIVNDFQKGDIAEGYSVSREKKESFPLTVTSAQKNPTAFYLCASSWGLLASSGNTIYFGEGSWLTVV.

The CDR3 is CASSLGTSGPSDTGELFF. As DNA, the CDR3 is TGTGCCAGCAGCTTAGGAACTAGCGGACCATCGGACACCGGGGAGCTGTTTTTT. V and J are TRBV11-3 and TRBJ2-2; 8 bases agree with TRBD2. The CDR3 is made up of 18 amino acids. V was pared by 1 base and J by 3 bases, with 10 bases of the junction left unmatched. Germline CDR1 and CDR2: SGHNT and YENEEA.

The J gene is TRBJ1-4, the V gene TRBV10-3, with D unresolved. Germline loops: CDR1 ENHRY, CDR2 SYGVKD. V was shortened by 8 bases and J by 6 bases, with 13 bases between the two germline ends. This CDR3 comprises 13 residues. The CDR3 spells CAIGGEAHEKLFF. In nucleotides, the CDR3 is TGTGCCATCGGCGGGGAAGCACATGAAAAACTGTTTTTT.

The chain uses TRBV18 and TRBJ2-7; 13 nucleotides match TRBD2. J was trimmed by 6 bases and V by 0 bases; bases with no gene match: 5. The germline CDR1 and CDR2 sequences are KGHSH and LQKENI. The CDR3 totals 16 residues. CDR3 region: CASSPPGLAGVGEQYF. CDR3 nucleotides: TGTGCCAGCTCACCACCAGGACTAGCGGGGGTAGGCGAGCAGTACTTC.

The table lists this clone with a count of one. The V gene is TRBV12-3 or TRBV12-4, the J gene TRBJ1-5; no definite D call. The CDR3 covers 12 residues. Trimming left V 6 bases short and J 7 bases short, with 10 bases between. In DNA, the CDR3 is TGTGCCAGCAGGACAACGGAACAGCCCCAGCATTTT. Translated: CASRTTEQPQHF.

This chain joins TRBV5-6 and TRBJ2-7; D perhaps matches TRBD1 (6 bases). This CDR3 contains 15 residues. V lost 3 bases and J lost 3, with 16 bases in between. Per the germline V gene, CDR1 is SGHDT and CDR2 is YYEEEE. As DNA, the CDR3 is TGTGCCAGCAGCTCCTCCAGGGGCGGCCGCTACGAGCAGTACTTC. This encodes CASSSSRGGRYEQYF.

This rearrangement joins TRBV7-6 to TRBJ2-3; 9 nucleotides match TRBD2. Germline values: CDR1 SGHVS, CDR2 FNYEAQ. This CDR3 is 15 amino acids long. V dropped 2 bases and J dropped 6; count of bases not matched to a gene: 6. The CDR3 DNA follows: TGTGCCAGCAGCTTACTAGCGGGAAGCGGGGATACGCAGTATTTT. Its translation: CASSLLAGSGDTQYF.

The chain employs TRBV7-3 and TRBJ2-7; tentatively, D is TRBD2 (6 bases). The CDR3 sequence is 14 residues long. Trimming shortened V by 1 base and J by 6 bases, and 13 bases separated the two germline ends. CDR1 is SGHTA and CDR2 is FQGTGA in the germline V gene. CDR3 coding DNA: TGTGCCAGCAGCTTAAACGGGGGTAGCGGCGAGCAGTACTTC. Protein product: CASSLNGGSGEQYF.

The chain links TRBV19 to TRBJ1-2; D gene ambiguous. The CDR3 extends over 12 amino acids. V lost 7 bases and J 8 bases, leaving 14 bases between the germline ends. Germline CDR1 is LNHDA and CDR2 is SQIVND (reference sequence). CDR3 sequence: CASNDGWEGYTF. In DNA form, the CDR3 reads TGTGCCAGTAACGACGGTTGGGAGGGCTACACCTTC.

This clone came up once. This rearrangement joins TRBV18 to TRBJ1-3; 9 positions agree with TRBD1. Unmatched junction bases numbered 8, after V lost 6 bases and J lost 2 bases. Germline loops: CDR1 KGHSH, CDR2 LQKENI. CDR3 length equals 16 residues. CDR3 nucleotide sequence: TGTGCCAGCTCTCCCGGGACAGGGACAGCTGGAAACACCATATATTTT. It codes for CASSPGTGTAGNTIYF.

In this sample, this clone turned up a few times. V gene TRBV2 combines with J gene TRBJ2-1; D ambiguous. CDR3 length: 11 residues. In germline, CDR1 is SNHLY, CDR2 FYNNEI. The V end was cut by 10 bases, the J end by 4 bases, with 8 bases between. Here the CDR3 DNA reads TGTGCCACCTTTAAGTACAATGAGCAGTTCTTC. Translation gives CATFKYNEQFF. Together with reference TRBV2 and TRBJ2-1, the CDR3 gives the full variable domain: EPEVTQTPSHQVTQMGQEVILRCVPISNHLYFYWYRQILGQKVEFLVSFYNNEISEKSEIFDDQFSVERPDGSNFTLKIRSTKLEDSAMYFCATFKYNEQFFGPGTRLTVL.